Listed below are T cell receptor beta chains from one sample, sequenced in a study of cytomegalovirus exposure and HLA in healthy donors. Data came from immunoSEQ multiplex PCR; TCRdb stores just in-frame clones and leaves some out. Of 120,000 or so clones in the sample, approximately 91% were seen once. Material: PBMCs. The receptors shown here come from a young woman in good health and CMV-seronegative. The CDR3 runs from the conserved cysteine through the conserved F or W. The order of the fields is CDR3 length, clone size, J gene, D gene, V gene, CDR3 protein, CDR3 DNA. The D gene is left open where the match is weak. Where a row states a size, it is once, few, many or the class of an expanded clone; other rows omit it.

length: 15
size: .
J: TRBJ2-6
D: .
V: TRBV11-3
CDR3: CASSLYSSGANVLTF
DNA: TGTGCCAGCAGCTTGTACAGCTCTGGGGCCAACGTCCTGACTTTC

length: 14
size: .
J: TRBJ2-7
D: TRBD2
V: TRBV11-3
CDR3: CASSSGTSGGEQYF
DNA: TGTGCCAGCAGCTCCGGGACTAGCGGGGGCGAGCAGTACTTC

length: 12
size: .
J: TRBJ2-7
D: .
V: TRBV13
CDR3: CASSRGTYEQYF
DNA: TGTGCCAGCAGCAGGGGGACCTACGAGCAGTACTTC

length: 14
size: .
J: TRBJ1-2
D: .
V: TRBV7-9
CDR3: CASSHSRRVGGYTF
DNA: TGTGCCAGCAGCCATTCGCGCAGGGTCGGTGGCTACACCTTC

length: 13
size: .
J: TRBJ1-3
D: .
V: TRBV29-1
CDR3: CSVEKPRGYTIYF
DNA: TGCAGCGTTGAAAAGCCCCGGGGATACACCATATATTTT

length: 14
size: .
J: TRBJ2-2
D: TRBD1
V: TRBV11-2
CDR3: CASRKGAQTGELFF
DNA: TGTGCCAGCAGGAAGGGGGCGCAGACCGGGGAGCTGTTTTTT

length: 12
size: .
J: TRBJ1-2
D: TRBD1
V: TRBV27
CDR3: CASRDSPYGYTF
DNA: TGTGCCAGTCGGGACAGCCCCTATGGCTACACCTTC

length: 18
size: .
J: TRBJ2-7
D: .
V: TRBV4-1
CDR3: CASSQHPRLLGRLGEQYF
DNA: TGCGCCAGCAGCCAACATCCCCGTCTACTAGGGCGGCTGGGCGAGCAGTACTTC

length: 15
size: .
J: TRBJ2-1
D: .
V: TRBV5-1
CDR3: CASSSTQVSYNEQFF
DNA: TGCGCCAGCAGTTCAACTCAGGTCTCCTACAATGAGCAGTTCTTC

length: 22
size: .
J: TRBJ2-5
D: TRBD1
V: TRBV10-3
CDR3: CAISESSPHPEFGQGSRETQYF
DNA: TGTGCCATCAGTGAGTCATCACCCCACCCAGAGTTCGGACAGGGGAGTAGAGAGACCCAGTACTTC

length: 15
size: .
J: TRBJ2-7
D: TRBD2
V: TRBV4-1
CDR3: CASSQVLAGIYEQYF
DNA: TGCGCCAGCAGCCAAGTCCTAGCGGGAATCTACGAGCAGTACTTC

length: 15
size: .
J: TRBJ2-7
D: TRBD1
V: TRBV13
CDR3: CASSTLQGAHHEQYF
DNA: TGTGCCAGCAGCACTCTACAGGGGGCGCACCACGAGCAGTACTTC

length: 17
size: once
J: TRBJ1-2
D: .
V: TRBV27
CDR3: CASSARQYPTFKYGYTF
DNA: TGTGCCAGCAGCGCCAGGCAGTACCCTACCTTCAAATATGGCTACACCTTC

length: 15
size: once
J: TRBJ1-3
D: TRBD1
V: TRBV19
CDR3: CASSIYRGSGNTIYF
DNA: TGTGCCAGTAGTATTTACAGGGGGTCCGGAAACACCATATATTTT

length: 15
size: .
J: TRBJ1-1
D: TRBD1
V: TRBV6-5
CDR3: CASRRGRRMNTEAFF
DNA: TGTGCCAGCCGCAGGGGGCGCCGAATGAACACTGAAGCTTTCTTT

length: 11
size: few
J: TRBJ2-7
D: .
V: TRBV28
CDR3: CASNGGYEQYF
DNA: TGTGCCAGCAACGGTGGCTACGAGCAGTACTTC

length: 16
size: .
J: TRBJ2-7
D: TRBD1
V: TRBV10-1
CDR3: CASSESTRAGGSEQYF
DNA: TGCGCCAGCAGTGAGTCGACTCGGGCAGGGGGTAGCGAGCAGTACTTC

length: 13
size: .
J: TRBJ2-5
D: .
V: TRBV11-3
CDR3: CASRLQAKETQYF
DNA: TGTGCCAGCAGATTACAGGCGAAAGAGACCCAGTACTTC

length: 17
size: .
J: TRBJ2-1
D: TRBD1
V: TRBV7-9
CDR3: CASSPGTGGLNYNEQFF
DNA: TGTGCCAGCAGCCCCGGGACAGGGGGCCTAAACTACAATGAGCAGTTCTTC

length: 14
size: few
J: TRBJ2-7
D: .
V: TRBV13
CDR3: CASNFGQRSYEQYF
DNA: TGTGCCAGCAATTTTGGACAGCGCTCCTACGAGCAGTACTTC